This T cell receptor beta chain appears in the sequencing data of a study of T cell responses to AZD1222 COVID-19 vaccine. Note on this clone: What it binds is not known.

CDR3 size: 16 residues. Trimming took 2 bases from V and 4 from J; bases not matched to a gene: 6. CDR1 and CDR2 from the germline V gene are MDHEN and SYDVKM. Findings of the study overall: Spike-specific TCR breadth and depth both grew after two AZD1222 doses.

The repertoire was sequenced with immunoSEQ multiplex PCR; TCRdb's copy has only in-frame clones and lacks some. Here the sample spans over 95,000 clones, about nine tenths being singletons. The sample in question was peripheral blood, obtained 28 days after the second AZD1222 dose. This receptor was obtained from an adult who received the AZD1222 COVID-19 vaccine. The chain employs TRBV28 and TRBJ2-1, with 9 bases identical to TRBD1. This chain's CDR3 is CASSLGGTGSYNEQFF. The CDR3 bases are TGTGCCAGCAGTTTAGGCGGGACAGGGTCATACAATGAGCAGTTCTTC.